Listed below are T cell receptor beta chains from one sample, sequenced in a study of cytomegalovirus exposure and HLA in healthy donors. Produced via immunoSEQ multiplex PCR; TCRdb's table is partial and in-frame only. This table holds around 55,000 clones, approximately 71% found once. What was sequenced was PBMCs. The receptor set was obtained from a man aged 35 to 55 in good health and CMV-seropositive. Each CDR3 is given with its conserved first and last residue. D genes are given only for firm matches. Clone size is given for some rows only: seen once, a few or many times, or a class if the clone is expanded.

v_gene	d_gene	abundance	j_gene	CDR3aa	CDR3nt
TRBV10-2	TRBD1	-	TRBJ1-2	CASSVGPGQRSGYTF	TGCGCCAGCAGTGTTGGGCCGGGACAGAGGAGTGGCTACACCTTC
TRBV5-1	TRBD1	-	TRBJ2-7	CASSNRGMGSYEQYF	TGCGCCAGCAGCAACAGGGGGATGGGCTCCTACGAGCAGTACTTC
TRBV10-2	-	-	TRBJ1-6	CASSPMSLYSPLHF	TGCGCCAGCAGTCCCATGTCTCTATATTCACCCCTCCACTTT
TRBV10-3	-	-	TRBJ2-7	CAISVDTRYEQYF	TGTGCCATCAGCGTAGACACACGCTACGAGCAGTACTTC
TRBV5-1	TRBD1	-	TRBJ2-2	CASSSGTGGVRTGELFF	TGCGCCAGCAGCTCCGGGACAGGGGGTGTTCGCACCGGGGAGCTGTTTTTT
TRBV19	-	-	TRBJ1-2	CASSFSFDRQNYGYTF	TGTGCCAGTAGTTTCTCCTTCGACAGGCAAAACTATGGCTACACCTTC
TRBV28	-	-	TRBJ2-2	CASSFGSANTGELFF	TGTGCCAGCAGTTTTGGCAGTGCGAACACCGGGGAGCTGTTTTTT
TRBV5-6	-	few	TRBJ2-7	CASSLEGASYEQYF	TGTGCCAGCAGCTTGGAAGGGGCCTCCTACGAGCAGTACTTC
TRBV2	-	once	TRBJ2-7	CASRETVGEQYF	TGTGCCAGCAGGGAGACAGTCGGGGAGCAGTACTTC
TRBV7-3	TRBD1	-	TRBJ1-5	CASGQGSNQPQHF	TGTGCCAGCGGACAGGGGTCCAATCAGCCCCAGCATTTT
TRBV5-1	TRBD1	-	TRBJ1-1	CASSWGDSLNTEAFF	TGCGCCAGCAGCTGGGGGGACAGCCTGAACACTGAAGCTTTCTTT
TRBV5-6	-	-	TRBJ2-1	CASSGGTVYNEQFF	TGTGCCAGCAGCGGGGGGACAGTCTACAATGAGCAGTTCTTC
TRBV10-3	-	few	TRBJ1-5	CAISEGGIGPQHF	TGTGCCATCAGTGAGGGGGGGATTGGGCCCCAGCATTTT
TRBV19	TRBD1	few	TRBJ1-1	CASSIRGRRTAFF	TGTGCCAGTAGTATTAGGGGGCGCAGGACCGCTTTCTTT
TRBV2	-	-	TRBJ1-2	CASSSGYYGYTF	TGTGCCAGCAGCTCGGGGTACTATGGCTACACCTTC
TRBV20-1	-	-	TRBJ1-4	CSARGAKLFF	TGCAGTGCTAGAGGAGCGAAGCTGTTTTTT
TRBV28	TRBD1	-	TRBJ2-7	CASTNLGGTGLYEQYF	TGTGCCAGCACCAACTTAGGAGGGACAGGCCTCTACGAGCAGTACTTC
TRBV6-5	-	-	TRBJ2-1	CVTGSYNEQFF	TGCGTCACTGGCTCCTACAATGAGCAGTTCTTC
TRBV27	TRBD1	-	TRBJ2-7	CASSFSSRDRGVTYEQYF	TGTGCCAGCAGTTTCTCGTCCCGGGACAGGGGTGTTACCTACGAGCAGTACTTC